This TCR beta chain is from a study of identical twins. Study-wide findings and caveats: Instead of following the same donors, the conclusions were based on cross-sectional statistical analysis. Whereas memory repertoires showed no such difference, abundant cord blood beta clonotypes carried fewer insertions.

Germline V gene sequence: CDR1 LGHDT, CDR2 YNNKEL (reference sequence). The CDR3 runs to 14 residues. Trimming cost V 0 bases and J 4 bases, with 9 bases left between them. Addition of a universal primer site occurred through template switching, and cDNA carried unique molecular identifiers. In TCRdb, the 5' RACE reads were re-called with MiXCR into one record per CDR3 protein. The table has hundreds of thousands of distinct CDR3 sequences, approximately 13% seen once. This clonotype was counted ten times or more. Its antigen remains unidentified. These data also formed part of another study, on yellow fever vaccine responses in identical twins.

The chain employs TRBV3-1 and TRBJ2-5; perhaps TRBD1 as D (6 bases). This clonotype was obtained from a woman between 18 and 29 years old in good health. Input material: PBMCs. The CDR3 loop is CASSQDARGETQYF. DNA of the CDR3: TGTGCCAGCAGCCAAGATGCCAGGGGAGAGACCCAGTACTTC.